This T cell receptor beta chain was documented in a study of cytomegalovirus exposure and HLA in healthy donors. V shed 4 bases, J shed 0 bases, and the junction held 6 bases outside the gene matches. This CDR3 spans 15 amino acids. Germline values: CDR1 SGHRS, CDR2 YFSETQ. With 60 Vbeta and 13 Jbeta primers, the PCR was carried out. Method: immunoSEQ multiplex PCR; TCRdb's copy keeps in-frame clones and lacks some. The sample consists of about 120,000 clones, 50% to 65% of them appearing once. As regards this clone: What it recognizes is unknown.

Study results and limitations: A later analysis linked a missense DCLRE1C variant to TCR beta V- and J-gene trimming. By a later analysis, the bulk of CMV-associated TCR beta chains appeared HLA-restricted. The likely origin of a cluster of highly shared sequence variants was a sequencing artifact. Later, an analysis showed that TCR beta chains associated with HLA were more clonally expanded than others that were equally common.

The sequencing input was PBMCs. This TCR was sampled from a man in his forties or fifties in good health and CMV-seropositive. The V call is TRBV5-1, the J call TRBJ1-1; 7 positions agree with TRBD1. This CDR3 reads CASSQTGTVNTEAFF. CDR3 DNA: TGCGCCAGCAGCCAAACCGGGACAGTGAACACTGAAGCTTTCTTT.